The rows below give T cell receptor beta chains drawn from one sample of a study of spatial heterogeneity in lung cancer. TCRdb independently ran MiXCR on the 5' RACE reads; one entry per CDR3 protein. The sample includes more than 9,000 distinct CDR3 sequences, 5.5% to 7.5% of them seen just once. This specimen was normal lung tissue next to the tumor, taken at surgery. The receptors here all came from a male donor with early-stage non-small cell lung cancer. Both conserved end residues are part of each CDR3. A D gene is named only where the DNA matches it firmly. Rows may omit the clone size; those that give it use once, few, many or a size class.

j_call v_call clone_size d_call cdr3_nt cdr3_aa
TRBJ1-1 TRBV6-4 . . TGTGCCAGCAGGGGACACACAGCGAACACTGAAGCTTTCTTT CASRGHTANTEAFF
TRBJ2-7 TRBV30 many . TGTGCCTATCAACAGGGTCGACTAGGGGAGCAGTACTTC CAYQQGRLGEQYF
TRBJ1-1 TRBV6-5 many TRBD1 TGCGCCAGCAGTGGAGGACAGGGAGTAAGTGCAGCTTTCTTT CASSGGQGVSAAFF
TRBJ1-1 TRBV7-2 many . TGTGCCAGCAGCTTATTTTTGTTGGGGACTAGAGCTTTCTTT CASSLFLLGTRAFF
TRBJ2-7 TRBV20-1 many TRBD2 TGCAGTGCTGTAGGGACTAGCGGGCCCTACGAGCAGTACTTC CSAVGTSGPYEQYF
TRBJ1-1 TRBV11-2 large TRBD1 TGTGCCAGCAGCTTAGGGACAGGGCCCACTGAAGCTTTCTTT CASSLGTGPTEAFF
TRBJ2-7 TRBV20-1 many TRBD2 TGCAGTGCTAAAGATAGCGGGAGGCTTACCTACGAGCAGTACTTC CSAKDSGRLTYEQYF
TRBJ1-1 TRBV6-2/TRBV6-3 many . TGTGCCAGCTTTCGCGGGTTGGAGACTGAAGCTTTCTTT CASFRGLETEAFF
TRBJ2-1 TRBV19 many TRBD2 TGTGCCAGTAGTATGCGGGAGGCTACCTACAATGAGCAGTTCTTC CASSMREATYNEQFF
TRBJ2-1 TRBV9 many TRBD2 TGTGCCAGCAGCGTAGGTTCAGCGGGACGTTACAATGAGCAGTTCTTC CASSVGSAGRYNEQFF
TRBJ1-1 TRBV20-1 medium-sized . TGCAGTGCATTCGAATGGGGTCGAGACACTGAAGCTTTCTTT CSAFEWGRDTEAFF
TRBJ2-6 TRBV18 few . TGTGCCAGCTCACCACGAACCCCCGTCTCTGGGGCCAACGTCCTGACTTTC CASSPRTPVSGANVLTF
TRBJ2-5 TRBV11-2 few . TGTGCCAGCAGCCTTCAGGGCCCGGCAGAGACCCAGTACTTC CASSLQGPAETQYF
TRBJ2-3 TRBV7-9 many . TGTGCCTCCCACAGGGTTAGCACAGATACGCAGTATTTT CASHRVSTDTQYF
TRBJ1-5 TRBV5-5 many TRBD1 TGTGCCAGCAGCTTGATCCTGACAGGGGGTTATCAGCCCCAGCATTTT CASSLILTGGYQPQHF
TRBJ1-5 TRBV7-8 . . TGTGCCAGCAGCTTCAGGGATGGGATCGATCAGCCCCAGCATTTT CASSFRDGIDQPQHF
TRBJ1-1 TRBV5-1 many . TGCGCCAGCAGCTTGTCCCTGAACACTGAAGCTTTCTTT CASSLSLNTEAFF
TRBJ2-7 TRBV28 . TRBD2 TGTGCCAGCAGTTTAGGTCTAGCGGGAAACTCCTACGAGCAGTACTTC CASSLGLAGNSYEQYF
TRBJ2-4 TRBV20-1 few TRBD2 TGCAGTGCTAGAGATCTTCGGACTAGCGGGAGGGGGAGCATTCAGTACTTC CSARDLRTSGRGSIQYF
TRBJ2-6 TRBV4-3 . . TGCGCCAGCAGCTATGGGACTCCAGGGGCCAACGTCCTGACTTTC CASSYGTPGANVLTF
TRBJ1-1 TRBV6-1 many . TGTGCCAGCAGTCTCAACGGGGGGACTGAAGCTTTCTTT CASSLNGGTEAFF
TRBJ2-5 TRBV28 many TRBD1 TGTGCCAATGGCCCGGCAGGGGGAGAGACCCAGTACTTC CANGPAGGETQYF
TRBJ2-3 TRBV20-1 many . TGCAGTGCTAGAGATCCCCAGGGGCGCACAGATACGCAGTATTTT CSARDPQGRTDTQYF
TRBJ1-1 TRBV28 many . TGTGCCAGCAGGGCACCGGGACAGAACACTGAAGCTTTCTTT CASRAPGQNTEAFF
TRBJ2-7 TRBV11-2 medium-sized . TGTGCCAGCAGCTGGGCGGCACTGACCTACGAGCAGTACTTC CASSWAALTYEQYF